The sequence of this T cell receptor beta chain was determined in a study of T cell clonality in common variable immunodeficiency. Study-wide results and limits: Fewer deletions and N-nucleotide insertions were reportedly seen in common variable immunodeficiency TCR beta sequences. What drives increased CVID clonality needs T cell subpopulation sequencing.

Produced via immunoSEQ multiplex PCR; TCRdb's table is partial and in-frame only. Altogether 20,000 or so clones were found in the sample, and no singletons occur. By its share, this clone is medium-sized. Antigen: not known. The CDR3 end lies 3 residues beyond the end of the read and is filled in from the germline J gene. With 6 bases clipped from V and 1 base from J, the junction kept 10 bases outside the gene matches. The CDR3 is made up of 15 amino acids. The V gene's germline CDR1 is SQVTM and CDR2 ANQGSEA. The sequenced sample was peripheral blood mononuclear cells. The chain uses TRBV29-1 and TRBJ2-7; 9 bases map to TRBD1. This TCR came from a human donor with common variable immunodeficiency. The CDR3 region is CSVQGQGSGSYEQYF. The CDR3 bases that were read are TGCAGCGTCCAAGGACAGGGGAGTGGGTCCTACGAG.